Presented here are 3 T cell receptor beta chains from one specimen sequenced in a study of siplizumab effects on memory and regulatory T cells. Only in-frame clones appear in the TCRdb table, and some are missing; sequencing was by immunoSEQ multiplex PCR. The sample lists 90,000 to 120,000 clones, 92% occurring once. The sample consisted of Tregs sorted from blood. These receptors originate from a human donor in good health.

V gene TRBV5-6 combines with J gene TRBJ2-3; 10 nucleotides align to TRBD1. From germline, CDR1 is SGHDT and CDR2 YYEEEE. The length of the CDR3 is 17 residues. V lost 4 bases to trimming and J lost 2 bases; unmatched junction nucleotides: 10. CDR3 residues: CASSLITTGGSTDTQYF. CDR3 in DNA: TGTGCCAGCAGCCTGATAACGACAGGGGGCTCCACAGATACGCAGTATTTT.

V is TRBV5-1 and J is TRBJ2-5; unclear D gene. The CDR3 has 14 amino acids. Trimming took 4 bases from V and 3 from J, leaving 13 bases between them. The germline V gene has CDR1 SGHRS and CDR2 YFSETQ. The CDR3 is CASSRPGPKETQYF. CDR3 DNA sequence: TGCGCCAGCAGCCGGCCGGGTCCGAAAGAGACCCAGTACTTC.

The chain carries TRBV30 and TRBJ2-1; 7 bases are a match to TRBD2. CDR1 GTSNPN and CDR2 SVGIG come from the germline V gene (reference sequence). V was clipped by 0 bases and J by 9 bases; unmatched bases: 14. CDR3 length equals 16 residues. The CDR3 DNA follows: TGTGCCTGGAGTGTCGGGTCACTAGCGAAGGAGGGTGAGCAGTTCTTC. Amino acid sequence: CAWSVGSLAKEGEQFF. Using reference TRBV30 and TRBJ2-1 for the parts outside the CDR3, the full variable domain is SQTIHQWPATLVQPVGSPLSLECTVEGTSNPNLYWYRQAAGRGLQLLFYSVGIGQISSEVPQNLSASRPQDRQFILSSKKLLLSDSGFYLCAWSVGSLAKEGEQFFGPGTRLTVL.